A single sample gave rise to the 22 T cell receptor beta chains below, sequenced in a study of preoperative IRX-2 immunotherapy in early breast cancer. Sample treatment: preoperative locoregional IRX-2 cytokine immunotherapy. Measured with immunoSEQ multiplex PCR; TCRdb has only the in-frame clones, and not every one. The sample holds 40,000 to 50,000 clones; approximately 77% are singletons and the top ten take over 1%. The input for sequencing was tumor tissue, taken after IRX-2 immunotherapy. The receptors were gathered from a human donor with breast cancer.

V and J are TRBV19 and TRBJ2-5, with 12 nucleotides matching TRBD1. Germline-derived CDR1 and CDR2 are LNHDA and SQIVND (reference sequence). CDR3 size: 16 residues. V dropped 6 bases and J dropped 5; count of bases not matched to a gene: 10. CDR3 DNA: TGTGCCAGTAGCTTACCGGGACAGGGGGCGCCTGAGACCCAGTACTTC. Its translation: CASSLPGQGAPETQYF.

V gene TRBV18 combines with J gene TRBJ2-7; D is undetermined. CDR3 length: 13 amino acids. Germline-derived CDR1 and CDR2 are KGHSH and LQKENI. Trimming took off 2 bases at V and 3 bases at J, with 8 bases between the two ends. This chain's CDR3 is CASSPGMNYEQYF. CDR3 sequence (DNA): TGTGCCAGCTCACCAGGGATGAACTACGAGCAGTACTTC.

The genes are TRBV11-3 and TRBJ1-3; D gene ambiguous. V dropped 7 bases and J dropped 1 base, with 14 bases sitting between them. Germline CDR1 is SGHNT and CDR2 is YENEEA. This CDR3 is built from 15 residues. Here the CDR3 reads CASTPGGPSGNTIYF. The CDR3 bases are TGTGCCAGCACCCCGGGAGGCCCTTCTGGAAACACCATATATTTT.

In its sample, this clone was seen once. The V call is TRBV15, the J call TRBJ2-7; TRBD2 aligns across 8 bases. CDR1 is LNHNV and CDR2 is YYDKDF in the germline V gene (reference sequence). The CDR3 spans 14 residues. V was pared by 5 bases and J by 2 bases, with 5 bases of the junction left unmatched. In DNA form, the CDR3 reads TGTGCCACCAGCTTAGCGGGGACCACCTACGAGCAGTACTTC. The encoded protein is CATSLAGTTYEQYF.

A few counts support this clone. The J gene is TRBJ1-3, the V gene TRBV6-8, with TRBD1 matching over 7 bases. There are 14 residues in the CDR3. From germline, CDR1 is MNHGY and CDR2 SAAAGT. The V segment lost 5 bases and the J segment 4 bases; nucleotides outside the gene matches: 5. The CDR3 reads CASSAPGQGNTIYF. The DNA for the CDR3 is TGTGCCAGCAGTGCGCCGGGACAGGGAAACACCATATATTTT.

The chain recombines TRBV11-3 with TRBJ2-1; 7 bases fit TRBD1. CDR3 size: 14 residues. Looked up from germline, CDR1 is SGHNT and CDR2 is YENEEA. The V gene end was trimmed by 4 bases and the J gene end by 3 bases; junction bases not matched to a gene: 3. CDR3 sequence: CASSSDRFYNEQFF. The CDR3 nucleotides read TGTGCCAGCAGCTCGGACAGGTTCTACAATGAGCAGTTCTTC.

The chain joins TRBV19 to TRBJ2-5; 10 positions match TRBD1. Germline CDR1 and CDR2: LNHDA and SQIVND (reference sequence). V trimming: 3 bases; J trimming: 7 bases; junction bases outside the gene matches: 2. CDR3 length equals 13 residues. Here the CDR3 DNA reads TGTGCCAGTAGTATTGGACAGGGGGGGACCCAGTACTTC. It encodes CASSIGQGGTQYF.

The genes are TRBV19 and TRBJ1-2; no clear D gene. CDR1 and CDR2 (germline): LNHDA, SQIVND (reference sequence). The CDR3 contains 14 residues. V lost 6 bases, J lost 7 bases, and 18 bases lay in between. In DNA form, the CDR3 reads TGTGCCAGTAGAAGGCCTGGACTATTTGGTGGCTACACCTTC. Translated, it gives CASRRPGLFGGYTF. The full variable domain, in which reference TRBV19 and TRBJ1-2 provide the parts outside the CDR3, is DGGITQSPKYLFRKEGQNVTLSCEQNLNHDAMYWYRQDPGQGLRLIYYSQIVNDFQKGDIAEGYSVSREKKESFPLTVTSAQKNPTAFYLCASRRPGLFGGYTFGSGTRLTVV.

The V and J genes are TRBV6-8 and TRBJ1-3; the D is unclear. CDR3 size: 15 residues. The germline CDR1 and CDR2 sequences are MNHGY and SAAAGT. Trimming took off 6 bases at V and 0 bases at J, with 12 bases between the two ends. The CDR3 sequence: CASSYTRASGNTIYF. CDR3 in DNA: TGTGCCAGCAGCTACACGCGTGCCTCTGGAAACACCATATATTTT.

This chain joins TRBV11-3 and TRBJ1-1, with D maybe TRBD1 (5 bases). Trimming stripped 4 bases from V and 2 bases from J, with 14 bases between. Germline V gene sequence: CDR1 SGHNT, CDR2 YENEEA. This CDR3 has 15 residues. As DNA, the CDR3 is TGTGCCAGCAGCTCCACCAGGGATTTAAACACTGAAGCTTTCTTT. Its protein is CASSSTRDLNTEAFF.

This chain uses TRBV6-8 with TRBJ2-7; unclear D gene. The V and J ends lost 8 bases and 4 bases respectively, with 12 bases between them. The germline V gene has CDR1 MNHGY and CDR2 SAAAGT. CDR3 length: 12 amino acids. In DNA form, the CDR3 reads TGTGCCAGCCGTGCCAGCGTGTACGAGCAGTACTTC. Protein: CASRASVYEQYF.

The CDR3 region is CASSPGTGTIGYTF. In DNA, the CDR3 is TGTGCCAGCAGTCCCGGGACAGGGACGATAGGCTACACCTTC. The gene calls are TRBV28 and TRBJ1-2; 9 bases map to TRBD1. This CDR3 contains 14 residues. In germline, CDR1 is MDHEN, CDR2 SYDVKM. Trimming at V came to 5 bases and at J to 8 bases, leaving 9 bases not matched to a gene.

This clone is a singleton in its sample. J is TRBJ2-6 and V is TRBV11-3, with TRBD1 matching 8 bases. With V trimmed by 1 base and J by 0 bases, 2 bases remained unmatched. Germline loops: CDR1 SGHNT, CDR2 YENEEA. The CDR3 has 17 amino acids. CDR3 nucleotide sequence: TGTGCCAGCAGCTTAGGGGACAGGCACTCTGGGGCCAACGTCCTGACTTTC. Protein: CASSLGDRHSGANVLTF.

The gene calls are TRBV5-1 and TRBJ1-2, with a possible D match to TRBD1 (5 bases). This CDR3 is built from 14 residues. The V end lost 1 base, the J end lost 6 bases, and 13 bases lay between the germline ends. CDR1 and CDR2 (germline): SGHRS, YFSETQ. The CDR3 protein is CASSLLNGGNGYTF. Written as DNA, the CDR3 is TGCGCCAGCAGCTTGCTAAATGGGGGGAATGGCTACACCTTC. Filled out from reference TRBV5-1 and TRBJ1-2, the complete variable domain reads KAGVTQTPRYLIKTRGQQVTLSCSPISGHRSVSWYQQTPGQGLQFLFEYFSETQRNKGNFPGRFSGRQFSNSRSEMNVSTLELGDSALYLCASSLLNGGNGYTFGSGTRLTVV.

This clone has just one count. V gene TRBV5-1 combines with J gene TRBJ2-5; 11 positions agree with TRBD1. Germline lookup yields CDR1 SGHRS and CDR2 YFSETQ. This CDR3 spans 15 amino acids. V dropped 4 bases and J dropped 7; count of bases not matched to a gene: 9. Here the CDR3 reads CASSPGQGAMGTQYF. For the CDR3, the DNA is TGCGCCAGCAGCCCAGGACAGGGGGCTATGGGGACCCAGTACTTC.

This clone has more than one count but fewer than ten. The chain combines TRBV6-8 with TRBJ1-1, with 7 nucleotides matching TRBD1. CDR1 and CDR2 from the germline V gene are MNHGY and SAAAGT. Trimming at V came to 6 bases and at J to 6 bases, leaving 10 bases not matched to a gene. This CDR3 has 14 amino acids. CDR3 in DNA: TGTGCCAGCAGATATTCGACCCAGGGGGCTGAAGCTTTCTTT. Encoded protein: CASRYSTQGAEAFF.

This clone showed up just once. The V and J genes are TRBV11-3 and TRBJ2-5, with 7 bases matching TRBD2. Germline V gene sequence: CDR1 SGHNT, CDR2 YENEEA. This CDR3 region has 15 residues. V lost 5 bases and J lost 4; bases outside the gene matches: 10. The CDR3 region has the DNA TGTGCCAGCAGCCCCCAGGGCGGGAGACGAGAGACCCAGTACTTC. Protein sequence: CASSPQGGRRETQYF.

The genes are TRBV28 and TRBJ1-4; 7 positions agree with TRBD1. CDR1 and CDR2 (germline): MDHEN, SYDVKM. This CDR3 has 13 residues. J lost 8 bases, V lost 5 bases, and 5 bases had no gene match. CDR3 nucleotides: TGTGCCAGCAGTCCGGGGGACAGAGAAAAACTGTTTTTT. This gives the protein CASSPGDREKLFF.

This chain connects TRBV18 to TRBJ2-1, with 9 positions matching TRBD1. The V and J ends lost 6 bases and 3 bases, in that order; junction bases with no gene match: 6. The CDR3 is made up of 15 amino acids. CDR1 KGHSH and CDR2 LQKENI come from the germline V gene. The CDR3 region has the DNA TGTGCCAGCTCGCCGGGACAGGGAGACTACAATGAGCAGTTCTTC. It translates to CASSPGQGDYNEQFF.

The chain recombines TRBV11-3 with TRBJ1-4; 7 bases line up with TRBD1. CDR1 SGHNT and CDR2 YENEEA come from the germline V gene. The CDR3 is 14 residues long. After removal of 3 bases from V and 8 bases from J, the junction contained 6 bases not matched to a gene. CDR3 amino acids: CASSFDRVGEKLFF. CDR3 bases: TGTGCCAGCAGCTTCGACAGGGTGGGAGAAAAACTGTTTTTT.

The chain couples TRBV5-1 to TRBJ2-5; 16 positions agree with TRBD2. The V gene's germline CDR1 is SGHRS and CDR2 YFSETQ. J gave up 5 bases and V 0 bases, and 13 bases lay outside the gene matches. This CDR3 spans 20 amino acids. CDR3 nucleotide sequence: TGCGCCAGCAGCTTGGCTTTGGGACTAGCGGGGGGGCCTGCTCTGGAGACCCAGTACTTC. Its protein is CASSLALGLAGGPALETQYF. Together with reference TRBV5-1 and TRBJ2-5, the CDR3 gives the full variable domain: KAGVTQTPRYLIKTRGQQVTLSCSPISGHRSVSWYQQTPGQGLQFLFEYFSETQRNKGNFPGRFSGRQFSNSRSEMNVSTLELGDSALYLCASSLALGLAGGPALETQYFGPGTRLLVL.

This clone was seen a handful of times. V gene TRBV7-6 combines with J gene TRBJ1-1; no firm D call. The germline V gene has CDR1 SGHVS and CDR2 FNYEAQ. V was clipped by 5 bases and J by 2 bases, with 18 bases between them. This CDR3 region has 16 residues. Written as DNA, the CDR3 is TGTGCCAGCAGCCAAGACCCGGTCGCACCTAACACTGAAGCTTTCTTT. This encodes CASSQDPVAPNTEAFF.